These 13 T cell receptor beta chains were sequenced from one sample in a study of Ad26.COV2.S vaccination and SARS-CoV-2 variants. Generated by immunoSEQ multiplex PCR, the TCRdb table keeps only in-frame clones and is missing some. Altogether around 300,000 clones are present, around 89% being singletons, with the ten largest covering approximately 5%. Documented treatment: around 19 received Ad26.COV2.S at low or high dose, single or two shots; about 5 received placebo; per-sample allocation not given. Specimen acquisition occurred on day 63 following the initial vaccine or placebo injection. The material sequenced was peripheral blood, taken in a trial of Ad26.COV2.S vaccine versus placebo. The receptors stem from a person aged 18 to 59 who received the Ad26.COV2.S COVID-19 vaccine or a placebo.

The chain links TRBV3-1 (or the pseudogene TRBV3-2) to TRBJ2-2; 12 nucleotides match TRBD2. With 4 bases clipped from V and 6 bases from J, the junction kept 15 bases outside the gene matches. The germline V gene has CDR1 LGHDT and CDR2 YNNKEL (reference sequence). This CDR3 comprises 19 residues. The CDR3 DNA is TGTGCCAGCAGCCCAGACACCCCCAATCTAGCGGGGGGGGCCGGGGAGCTGTTTTTT. It translates to CASSPDTPNLAGGAGELFF.

This sequence joins TRBV5-5 and TRBJ1-1; a weak D match, TRBD1 (6 bases). Germline CDR1 and CDR2: SGHKS and YYEKEE (reference sequence). The CDR3 length is 15 residues. Deletions cut 4 bases from V and 1 base from J, with 14 bases between. The CDR3 bases are TGTGCCAGCAGCCTACAGGGCGCTGGGAACACTGAAGCTTTCTTT. It translates to CASSLQGAGNTEAFF.

The V gene is TRBV29-1, the J gene TRBJ1-1; 8 bases line up with TRBD1. The J segment lost 3 bases and the V segment lost 7 bases, leaving 7 bases of the junction unmatched. There are 13 residues in the CDR3. Germline loops: CDR1 SQVTM, CDR2 ANQGSEA. CDR3 nucleotides: TGCAGCGCCGGACAGGGCGAGGACACTGAAGCTTTCTTT. Translated: CSAGQGEDTEAFF.

The chain is built from TRBV5-8 and TRBJ1-5; TRBD1 matches 7 bases. Germline V gene lookup returns CDR1 SGHTS and CDR2 YDEGEE. V trimming: 0 bases; J trimming: 7 bases; junction bases outside the gene matches: 7. There are 15 residues in the CDR3. CDR3 DNA sequence: TGTGCCAGCAGCTTGGGGGGGACAGATGGGCAGCCCCAGCATTTT. Its protein is CASSLGGTDGQPQHF.

The chain has TRBV5-1 and TRBJ2-7; 10 nucleotides line up with TRBD1. Trimming at V came to 4 bases and at J to 4 bases, leaving 5 bases not matched to a gene. CDR3 length: 14 amino acids. Germline CDR1 and CDR2: SGHRS and YFSETQ. The chain's CDR3 is CASSKTGGRYEQYF. The DNA of the CDR3 is TGCGCCAGCAGCAAGACAGGGGGCCGGTACGAGCAGTACTTC.

This clone has a single count. For the CDR3, the DNA is TGTGCCAGCAGCGAAGGAGACAGGGACGAGCAGTTCTTC. It specifies CASSEGDRDEQFF. This chain connects TRBV9 to TRBJ2-1; 7 nucleotides line up with TRBD1. The CDR3 extends over 13 amino acids. V lost 3 bases to trimming and J lost 10 bases; unmatched junction nucleotides: 7. Per germline, CDR1 SGDLS and CDR2 YYNGEE.

This clone was found a few times. J is TRBJ1-1 and V is TRBV7-9, with D unresolved. This CDR3 has 15 residues. Germline-derived CDR1 and CDR2 are SEHNR and FQNEAQ (reference sequence). Trimming left V 5 bases short and J 11 bases short, with 24 bases between. DNA for the CDR3: TGTGCCAGCAGCCAAAGTCGGGCTTTGCAAGCGATTGCTTTCTTT. Its translation is CASSQSRALQAIAFF.

The J gene is TRBJ1-1, the V gene TRBV6-5; D might be TRBD1 (5 bases). This CDR3 contains 12 residues. The V end lost 2 bases, the J end lost 7 bases, and 8 bases lay between the germline ends. CDR1 and CDR2 (germline): MNHEY, SVGAGI. The CDR3 is CASSYRDGEAFF. The CDR3 DNA follows: TGTGCCAGCAGTTACCGGGACGGTGAAGCTTTCTTT.

The chain combines TRBV30 with TRBJ2-3, with D possibly TRBD1 on 5 matching bases. The CDR3 has 13 amino acids. Trimming shortened V by 2 bases and J by 4 bases, and 10 bases separated the two germline ends. Germline V CDR1 and CDR2: GTSNPN, SVGIG (reference sequence). In DNA, the CDR3 is TGTGCCTGGAGTATGAAGGGGCCAGATACGCAGTATTTT. Translation: CAWSMKGPDTQYF.

The chain links TRBV3-1 (or the pseudogene TRBV3-2) to TRBJ1-1; D remains ambiguous. V gave up 7 bases and J gave up 2 bases, with 14 bases separating them. The CDR3 has 14 amino acids. The germline gives CDR1 LGHDT, CDR2 YNNKEL (reference sequence). In DNA, the CDR3 is TGTGCCAGCACCGCGGGATCGGTTAACACTGAAGCTTTCTTT. The encoded protein is CASTAGSVNTEAFF.

V and J are TRBV10-3 and TRBJ1-2; tentatively, D is TRBD1 (6 bases). CDR3 size: 14 residues. With 4 bases removed from V and 3 bases from J, the gap between germline ends came to 12 bases. Germline V gives CDR1 ENHRY, CDR2 SYGVKD. The CDR3 spells CAISGQAKDYGYTF. For the CDR3, the DNA is TGTGCCATCAGTGGACAGGCCAAAGACTATGGCTACACCTTC.

The V call is TRBV18, the J call TRBJ1-1; 7 nucleotides match TRBD1. The trim removed 6 bases at V and 6 bases at J, leaving 7 bases unmatched. Per germline, CDR1 KGHSH and CDR2 LQKENI. The CDR3 runs to 13 residues. CDR3 protein: CASSYQGGAEAFF. The CDR3 DNA reads as TGTGCCAGCTCCTACCAAGGGGGCGCTGAAGCTTTCTTT.

The chain recombines TRBV27 with TRBJ2-7; perhaps D is TRBD1 or TRBD2 (5 bases each). V lost 8 bases, J lost 0 bases, and 14 bases lay in between. The CDR3 has 14 amino acids. Per germline, CDR1 MNHEY and CDR2 SMNVEV (reference sequence). The CDR3 loop reads CASGTVSGSYEQYF. DNA of the CDR3: TGTGCCAGCGGGACCGTCTCGGGCTCCTACGAGCAGTACTTC.